Following are 20 T cell receptor beta chains from one sample sequenced in a study of CD8 T cells in Susac syndrome. A quantity of about 0.45 to 1 ug RNA underwent reverse transcription using random hexamers. TCRdb processed the immunoSEQ multiplex PCR reads anew with MiXCR; each CDR3 protein has one entry. The repertoire holds around 100,000 distinct CDR3 sequences, with roughly 96% as singletons. The sample comprised CD8+ T cells from PBMCs. These TCRs come from a human donor with Susac syndrome.

This clonotype came up a few times. The rearrangement joins TRBV29-1 to TRBJ1-2; TRBD1 is a possible D gene (6 bases). CDR1 and CDR2 (germline): SQVTM, ANQGSEA. Trimming shortened V by 2 bases and J by 8 bases, and 12 bases separated the two germline ends. The CDR3 is made up of 12 amino acids. In nucleotides, the CDR3 is TGCAGCGTTGAAATGGGGGCGGAGGGCTACACCTTC. Protein sequence: CSVEMGAEGYTF. Together with reference TRBV29-1 and TRBJ1-2, the CDR3 gives the full variable domain: SAVISQKPSRDICQRGTSLTIQCQVDSQVTMMFWYRQQPGQSLTLIATANQGSEATYESGFVIDKFPISRPNLTFSTLTVSNMSPEDSSIYLCSVEMGAEGYTFGSGTRLTVV.

This rearrangement joins TRBV20-1 to TRBJ2-4, with D perhaps matching TRBD1 (5 bases). The CDR3 contains 14 residues. V shed 0 bases and J shed 6 bases, with 12 bases lying between them. Germline CDR1 is DFQATT and CDR2 is SNEGSKA (reference sequence). The CDR3 sequence is CSAREAGMGNIQYF. CDR3 DNA: TGCAGTGCTAGAGAGGCAGGGATGGGAAACATTCAGTACTTC.

The chain carries TRBV3-1 and TRBJ2-1; D is uncertain. V lost 5 bases to trimming and J lost 2 bases, with 7 bases between them. The CDR3 contains 13 residues. The V gene's germline CDR1 is LGHDT and CDR2 YNNKEL (reference sequence). CDR3 DNA sequence: TGTGCCAGCAGCGGGCGGCCCTACAATGAGCAGTTCTTC. Its protein is CASSGRPYNEQFF.

V and J are TRBV29-1 and TRBJ2-3; D assignment may be TRBD1 or TRBD2 (5 bases each). There are 14 residues in the CDR3. Per germline, CDR1 SQVTM and CDR2 ANQGSEA. V was clipped by 4 bases and J by 6 bases, with 17 bases between them. CDR3 nucleotide sequence: TGCAGCGTTGCAGCTAGAGGGGACGTCGATACGCAGTATTTT. Its translation is CSVAARGDVDTQYF.

CDR3: CASSQDRGLAGGLAYEQYF. The CDR3 nucleotides are TGCGCCAGCAGCCAAGATAGGGGGCTAGCGGGGGGGCTGGCCTACGAGCAGTACTTC. The chain uses TRBV4-1 and TRBJ2-7; 12 bases map to TRBD2. Unmatched junction bases numbered 11, after V lost 0 bases and J lost 2 bases. Germline V gene lookup returns CDR1 MGHRA and CDR2 YSYEKL. The CDR3 has 19 amino acids.

The genes are TRBV20-1 and TRBJ2-3; 9 nucleotides match TRBD1. Germline trimming cut 6 bases from V and 1 base from J; bases unmatched to any gene: 5. Germline loops: CDR1 DFQATT, CDR2 SNEGSKA (reference sequence). CDR3 length: 14 residues. The DNA of the CDR3 is TGCAGTGCCTACAGGGGGCTTGGCACAGATACGCAGTATTTT. This translates into CSAYRGLGTDTQYF.

This chain links TRBV7-9 with TRBJ1-2, with D tentatively TRBD1 (5 bases). The CDR3 has 13 amino acids. CDR1 is SEHNR and CDR2 is FQNEAQ in the germline V gene (reference sequence). The V end was cut by 5 bases, the J end by 5 bases, with 12 bases between. DNA of the CDR3: TGTGCCAGCAGCACCAAGACAGAATATGGCTACACCTTC. It encodes CASSTKTEYGYTF.

The chain employs TRBV12-3 or TRBV12-4 and TRBJ2-7; no clear D. The V gene lost 3 bases and the J gene lost 4 bases, with 7 bases spanning the gap. The CDR3 is 12 amino acids. This CDR3 reads CASSFGQYEQYF. CDR3 coding DNA: TGTGCCAGCAGTTTTGGGCAGTACGAGCAGTACTTC.

This clonotype was observed once. The chain links TRBV29-1 to TRBJ2-2, with TRBD2 matching 9 bases. Germline V gene lookup returns CDR1 SQVTM and CDR2 ANQGSEA. The CDR3 loop spans 15 amino acids. V was clipped by 4 bases and J by 7 bases; unmatched bases: 10. CDR3 DNA: TGCAGCGTTGTGCCGGGCGGGAGGGCCATCGGGGAGCTGTTTTTT. It specifies CSVVPGGRAIGELFF.

The rearrangement links TRBV7-9 to TRBJ2-1, with TRBD2 matching 8 bases. The V and J ends lost 4 bases and 8 bases, in that order; junction bases with no gene match: 7. The germline CDR1 and CDR2 sequences are SEHNR and FQNEAQ (reference sequence). This CDR3 has 14 amino acids. The CDR3 reads CASSSGLVSYEQFF. The CDR3 DNA sequence: TGTGCCAGCAGCTCGGGACTAGTTTCCTATGAGCAGTTCTTC. Full variable domain (missing parts from reference TRBV7-9 and TRBJ2-1): DTGVSQNPRHKITKRGQNVTFRCDPISEHNRLYWYRQTLGQGPEFLTYFQNEAQLEKSRLLSDRFSAERPKGSFSTLEIQRTEQGDSAMYLCASSSGLVSYEQFFGPGTRLTVL.

The chain employs TRBV7-2 and TRBJ1-1; no reliable D call. Trimming removed 4 bases at V and 6 bases at J, with 9 bases between. Per germline, CDR1 SGHTA and CDR2 FQGNSA. This CDR3 contains 12 residues. CDR3 sequence: CASSSPGPEAFF. In DNA form, the CDR3 reads TGTGCCAGCAGCTCTCCTGGGCCTGAAGCTTTCTTT.

The sample holds a few counts of this clonotype. The chain has TRBV7-3 and TRBJ2-6, with D hard to call. The CDR3 has 15 amino acids. V was cut by 0 bases and J by 1 base, with 4 bases left in between. CDR1 and CDR2 (germline): SGHTA, FQGTGA. The CDR3 region has the DNA TGTGCCAGCAGCTTAACGGGTTCTGGGGCCAACGTCCTGACTTTC. The encoded protein is CASSLTGSGANVLTF.

CDR3 nucleotides: TGTGCCAGCAGCTCGAGACTCGAAACCTACGAGCAGTACTTC. This encodes CASSSRLETYEQYF. The J gene is TRBJ2-7, the V gene TRBV13; no definite D call. Germline V gene data show CDR1 as PRHDT and CDR2 as FYEKMQ (reference sequence). Trimming stripped 4 bases from V and 2 bases from J, with 12 bases between. This CDR3 is 14 amino acids long.

The chain is built from TRBV4-1 and TRBJ2-1; 9 positions match TRBD1. From germline, CDR1 is MGHRA and CDR2 YSYEKL. The CDR3 sequence is 16 residues long. V was clipped by 4 bases and J by 9 bases; unmatched bases: 13. The CDR3 region is CASSPTFTGTGSEQFF. The CDR3 DNA is TGCGCCAGCAGCCCGACCTTCACCGGGACAGGGAGTGAGCAGTTCTTC.

V and J are TRBV20-1 and TRBJ2-1; TRBD2 aligns across 15 bases. The CDR3 loop spans 14 amino acids. Germline lookup yields CDR1 DFQATT and CDR2 SNEGSKA (reference sequence). Trimming removed 0 bases from V and 12 bases from J; junction bases left unmatched: 3. In DNA, the CDR3 is TGCAGTGCTAGAGATCGGACTAGCGGGGGGGGGCAGTTCTTC. It specifies CSARDRTSGGGQFF.

The chain employs TRBV5-1 and TRBJ1-2, with 7 bases lining up with TRBD1. V trimming: 1 base; J trimming: 2 bases; junction bases outside the gene matches: 5. Germline lookup yields CDR1 SGHRS and CDR2 YFSETQ. The CDR3 has 15 amino acids. CDR3 nucleotides: TGCGCCAGCAGCTTGCAGGGGGAGGCGAACTATGGCTACACCTTC. This encodes CASSLQGEANYGYTF.

The chain recombines TRBV4-1 with TRBJ1-2, with D hard to call. V was shortened by 2 bases and J by 8 bases, with 6 bases between the two germline ends. Germline CDR1 is MGHRA and CDR2 is YSYEKL. The CDR3 runs 11 residues. CDR3 sequence reads: CASSQSGGYTF. CDR3 bases: TGCGCCAGCAGCCAATCGGGCGGCTACACCTTC.

The chain employs TRBV29-1 and TRBJ2-2; D remains ambiguous. The V and J ends lost 7 bases and 0 bases respectively, with 9 bases between them. The germline gives CDR1 SQVTM, CDR2 ANQGSEA. The CDR3 is 13 residues long. The CDR3 sequence: CSGTGPNTGELFF. CDR3 sequence (DNA): TGCAGCGGGACCGGGCCGAACACCGGGGAGCTGTTTTTT.

This chain uses TRBV29-1 with TRBJ2-7; 8 bases map to TRBD1. The CDR3 has 13 amino acids. V was clipped by 7 bases and J by 3 bases; unmatched bases: 8. Germline V gives CDR1 SQVTM, CDR2 ANQGSEA. DNA of the CDR3: TGCAGCGCCCTGACAGGGGATCACTACGAGCAGTACTTC. It encodes CSALTGDHYEQYF.

The rearrangement uses TRBV9 and TRBJ1-6; TRBD1 might be the D (5 bases). Looked up from germline, CDR1 is SGDLS and CDR2 is YYNGEE. V shed 4 bases and J shed 6 bases, with 14 bases lying between them. The CDR3 covers 15 residues. The DNA for the CDR3 is TGTGCCAGCAGCCCCCGGGACGGGAGTAATTCACCCCTCCACTTT. It encodes CASSPRDGSNSPLHF.